This T cell receptor (beta chain) derives from a study of blood T cell repertoires in COVID-19 (dated by TCRdb to 2018 to 2020). Turning to the overall study: Samples from collaborators originated in the United States, Italy and Spain and spanned both the acute and convalescent phases of COVID-19. The material from the prospective study consisted of cDNA or gDNA derived from T cells, B-cell-depleted T cells, or PBMCs. Subjects who had been exposed to COVID-19, were actively infected with it, or had recovered from it provided the deeply sampled blood TCRbeta repertoires that made up the dataset. The repertoires were released in a freely available public database meant as a resource for research on the immune response to SARS-CoV-2. The samples were drawn from two sources: the first 160 participants of the ongoing ImmuneRACE study, and 1,200 or so subjects contributed by 6 global collaborators. Nearly every sample came with metadata listing a de-identified subject ID, COVID-19 status, age in years and sex. Where available, HLA class I and class II types were taken from metadata supplied by the sample provider and were not determined by assay-based typing.

For this clone: Its binding antigen is unknown. Base qualities are missing; no much larger clone stands one base away.

TCRbeta CDR3 regions were amplified from genomic DNA using the immunoSEQ Assay, a bias-controlled multiplex PCR. From the authors' description of their analysis: Within the assay, amplification of reference gene primers was used to estimate how many nucleated cells each sample contained. To quantify the absolute abundance of each unique TCRbeta CDR3 rearrangement, sequence reads were collapsed and filtered. Productive Simpson clonality was computed per sample as the square root of Simpson's diversity index over productive rearrangements. In its TCRdb copy, this immuneACCESS table keeps in-frame sequences only and misses some clones. Where compared with another copy, unresolved V genes explain less than half of these, and the others have no known cause. D and trimming were read from the DNA, whereas the V and J calls and clone size are those reported in that table. Across this sample there are about 170,000 clones, with 85% seen only once. The leading ten clones occupy over 3% of the sample.

Each collaborating institution followed its own protocols to collect whole blood in K2EDTA tubes. For TCRbeta analysis, collaborator samples were shipped as frozen whole blood, as isolated PBMCs, or as DNA extracted from either sample type. The germline V gene (reference sequence) provides CDR1 LNHDA and CDR2 SQIVND. Trimming leaves V shorter by 6 bases and J shorter by 2 bases, with the junction holding 10 bases beyond the gene matches. Reading from cysteine to phenylalanine, the CDR3 counts 16 amino acids. The read is trimmed to its CDR3 DNA, 48 bases read in frame from base 1. Points the paper makes about the study in general: Clinical and demographic metadata were provided uncurated, with the amount varying by source and participant.

Recombination linked TRBV19 to TRBJ1-5; 7 bases in the middle match TRBD1. The sample was peripheral blood. The TCR was taken from a human donor with acute or convalescent COVID-19. The donor label of this sample is uncertain. The nucleotide sequence is TGTGCCAGTAGATCCACAGGGGAAGGAGGCAATCAGCCCCAGCATTTT. Translated, it reads CASRSTGEGGNQPQHF.